Below are 18 T cell receptor beta chains sequenced from a single sample in a study of T cell repertoires in cytomegalovirus infection (dated by TCRdb to the late 2010s). The sequencing machine was an Illumina HiSeq 1500. The public reads were reprocessed in TCRdb via fastp at Q25 and MiXCR, keeping in-frame beta chains. Rows with a matching CDR3 protein are joined into one entry that keeps the most common DNA and genes. For this sample there are over 90,000 distinct CDR3 sequences; approximately 15% appear just once. The top ten clones comprise 6.5% to 9.5% of the sample. Sequencing was carried out using PBMCs. The receptors were sampled from a human donor in good health (CMV status not recorded). Some clones in this sample may be carry-over from other donors' samples.

This clonotype was seen more than once but under ten times. The chain carries TRBV7-2 and TRBJ2-6, with D maybe TRBD1 (6 bases). Germline-derived CDR1 and CDR2 are SGHTA and FQGNSA. V was cut by 5 bases and J by 0 bases, with 14 bases left in between. CDR3 size: 17 residues. The CDR3, as DNA: TGTGCCAGCAGCCCAGGCAGGGGCCGCTCTGGGGCCAACGTCCTGACTTTC. Translation: CASSPGRGRSGANVLTF.

This chain uses TRBV2 with TRBJ2-3; 7 bases are shared with TRBD2. This CDR3 spans 14 amino acids. Trimming removed 11 bases from V and 4 bases from J; junction bases left unmatched: 12. The germline gives CDR1 SNHLY, CDR2 FYNNEI. CDR3 DNA: TGTGCCCTACGGGGCGGTGCGGGGGCAGATACGCAGTATTTT. This translates into CALRGGAGADTQYF.

This clonotype was found many times. The V gene is TRBV11-2, the J gene TRBJ2-3, with 8 bases lining up with TRBD2. After removal of 0 bases from V and 0 bases from J, the junction contained 5 bases not matched to a gene. The germline V gene has CDR1 SGHAT and CDR2 FQNNGV. The CDR3 is 17 amino acids. The CDR3 spells CASSLDERGTSTDTQYF. CDR3 nucleotides: TGTGCCAGCAGCTTAGATGAGCGGGGGACTAGCACAGATACGCAGTATTTT.

The rearrangement joins TRBV20-1 to TRBJ2-7; 9 nucleotides agree with TRBD1. This CDR3 region has 14 residues. In germline, CDR1 is DFQATT, CDR2 SNEGSKA (reference sequence). V gave up 6 bases and J gave up 5 bases; unmatched junction bases: 11. The CDR3 loop is CSALEGTGLNEQYF. The DNA of the CDR3 is TGCAGTGCCCTTGAGGGGACAGGGCTTAACGAGCAGTACTTC.

The J gene is TRBJ1-2, the V gene TRBV20-1; D not certain. CDR1 is DFQATT and CDR2 is SNEGSKA in the germline V gene (reference sequence). V lost 0 bases and J lost 3, with 14 bases in between. The CDR3 runs 15 residues. The CDR3 DNA is TGCAGTGCTAGAGATCTCTTGGGATTTCACTATGGCTACACCTTC. This sequence encodes CSARDLLGFHYGYTF.

This clonotype has a count of ten or more. V usage is TRBV7-3 and J usage is TRBJ1-2, with D hard to call. CDR3 length: 13 amino acids. V was clipped by 0 bases and J by 6 bases, with 8 bases between them. The germline gives CDR1 SGHTA, CDR2 FQGTGA. CDR3 sequence: CASSLTSSDGYTF. CDR3 nucleotides: TGTGCCAGCAGCTTAACATCCTCGGATGGCTACACCTTC.

The V call is TRBV7-3, the J call TRBJ2-5, with TRBD2 matching 14 bases. This CDR3 spans 16 amino acids. Germline trimming cut 5 bases from V and 4 bases from J; bases unmatched to any gene: 6. From germline, CDR1 is SGHTA and CDR2 FQGTGA. The CDR3 is CASSPRGLAGAETQYF. In DNA form, the CDR3 reads TGTGCCAGCAGCCCCCGGGGACTAGCGGGGGCAGAGACCCAGTACTTC.

The chain joins TRBV10-3 to TRBJ2-3; D unresolved. CDR3 length: 12 amino acids. Germline V lookup: CDR1 ENHRY, CDR2 SYGVKD. V was cut by 2 bases and J by 4 bases, with 4 bases left in between. The CDR3 DNA reads as TGTGCCATCAGTGAGACACCAGATACGCAGTATTTT. The encoded protein is CAISETPDTQYF.

This clonotype has ten or more counts. The chain combines TRBV7-2 with TRBJ2-7; tentatively, D is TRBD2 (6 bases). The length of the CDR3 is 14 residues. Trimming cost V 2 bases and J 5 bases, with 13 bases left between them. Germline V gene sequence: CDR1 SGHTA, CDR2 FQGNSA. CDR3 bases: TGTGCCAGCAGCTTAACTAGCCCTCACCACGAGCAGTACTTC. As protein: CASSLTSPHHEQYF.

This clonotype has ten or more counts. The chain links TRBV4-1 to TRBJ2-3; TRBD2 matches at 7 bases. This CDR3 has 18 residues. V trimming: 1 base; J trimming: 0 bases; junction bases outside the gene matches: 10. Looked up from germline, CDR1 is MGHRA and CDR2 is YSYEKL. CDR3 region: CASSQGLFVSGSTDTQYF. The CDR3 coding sequence is TGCGCCAGCAGCCAAGGCCTTTTTGTTAGCGGGAGCACAGATACGCAGTATTTT.

This clonotype has more than one count but fewer than ten. The V and J genes are TRBV12-3 or TRBV12-4 and TRBJ1-1, with a weak D call TRBD1 (5 bases). There are 14 residues in the CDR3. Between the trimmed V and J ends, which lost 0 bases and 6 bases, there was a span of 11 bases. The CDR3 sequence is CASSLAGTNAEAFF. Here the CDR3 DNA reads TGTGCCAGCAGTTTAGCGGGGACTAATGCTGAAGCTTTCTTT.

This sequence joins TRBV6-5 and TRBJ2-2; D ambiguous. Trimming stripped 2 bases from V and 5 bases from J, with 9 bases between. The CDR3 is 14 residues long. Germline V lookup: CDR1 MNHEY, CDR2 SVGAGI. The CDR3 bases are TGTGCCAGCAGTTACCGGTTCGTAACCGGGGAGCTGTTTTTT. This translates into CASSYRFVTGELFF.

This clonotype came up many times. The gene calls are TRBV7-2 and TRBJ1-5; D gene unclear. CDR1 is SGHTA and CDR2 is FQGNSA in the germline V gene. The CDR3 runs 14 residues. V was cut by 5 bases and J by 4 bases, with 12 bases left in between. The chain's CDR3 is CASSPARGNQPQHF. The CDR3 region has the DNA TGTGCCAGCAGCCCCGCCCGGGGAAATCAGCCCCAGCATTTT.

This clonotype was counted between two and nine times. V is TRBV7-9 and J is TRBJ2-7; D may match TRBD1 or TRBD2 (5 bases each). Trimming removed 5 bases from V and 2 bases from J, with 16 bases in between. This CDR3 has 15 residues. The germline gives CDR1 SEHNR, CDR2 FQNEAQ (reference sequence). CDR3 sequence: CASSLGTRSPYEQYF. The CDR3 DNA is TGTGCCAGCAGCCTCGGGACCCGGAGCCCCTACGAGCAGTACTTC.

The chain combines TRBV5-1 with TRBJ2-7, with 11 bases identical to TRBD1. Germline V lookup: CDR1 SGHRS, CDR2 YFSETQ. The CDR3 has 14 amino acids. Trimming cost V 5 bases and J 5 bases; bases outside gene matches: 6. The CDR3 nucleotides are TGCGCCAGCAGTCTCGGGACAGGGGGTAACGAGCAGTACTTC. Protein sequence: CASSLGTGGNEQYF.

This clonotype was observed a few times. The gene calls are TRBV11-2 and TRBJ2-3; 7 bases are a match to TRBD1. Losses at the gene ends were 6 bases for V and 7 bases for J; bases not matched to a gene: 16. CDR3 length: 16 amino acids. The germline V gene has CDR1 SGHAT and CDR2 FQNNGV. The CDR3 DNA is TGTGCCAGCAGTCCTCGGGACAGCTTCGCGGAATATACGCAGTATTTT. The encoded protein is CASSPRDSFAEYTQYF.

This clonotype was seen ten or more times. The J gene is TRBJ1-1, the V gene TRBV11-1, with a possible D match to TRBD1 (5 bases). Looked up from germline, CDR1 is SGHAT and CDR2 is FQDESV (reference sequence). The CDR3 loop spans 13 amino acids. V was pared by 5 bases and J by 4 bases, with 11 bases between. DNA of the CDR3: TGTGCCAGCAGCCGCAGGGTTTTCACTGAAGCTTTCTTT. Translation gives CASSRRVFTEAFF.

This clonotype occurred a few times. The CDR3 nucleotides are TGTGCCAGCTCCCGTGGACTAGCGGACCAAGAGACCCAGTACTTC. Its protein product is CASSRGLADQETQYF. This chain links TRBV18 with TRBJ2-5, with 10 nucleotides matching TRBD2. V lost 6 bases and J lost 0; bases outside the gene matches: 4. Germline V gene sequence: CDR1 KGHSH, CDR2 LQKENI. This CDR3 spans 15 amino acids.